These 17 T cell receptor beta chains were sequenced from one sample in a study of T-cell memory formation after mild COVID-19. TCRdb processed the 5' RACE reads anew with MiXCR; each CDR3 protein has one entry. This sample yields some 200,000 distinct CDR3 sequences, of which roughly 10% are seen a single time; about 3.8% belongs to the top ten. The sample was PBMCs or a T cell subset sorted from them (not recorded which). All receptors come from a man aged 18 to 29 who had mild COVID-19 (a few samples of this study predate the infection). Cell type and time point are not known.

In this sample, this clonotype turned up many times. The chain links TRBV12-3 or TRBV12-4 to TRBJ2-1; a weak D match, TRBD2 (6 bases). The CDR3 spans 15 residues. Trimming removed 7 bases from V and 5 bases from J, with 18 bases in between. The CDR3 coding sequence is TGTGCCAGCAACGACTGGGGGACGGGGGACAATGAGCAGTTCTTC. The encoded protein is CASNDWGTGDNEQFF.

This clonotype appeared many times. This chain connects TRBV24-1 to TRBJ2-1; D possibly matches TRBD1 or TRBD2 (6 bases each). Deletions cut 2 bases from V and 7 bases from J, with 8 bases between. Germline loops: CDR1 KGHDR, CDR2 SFDVKD. CDR3 length: 13 amino acids. In nucleotides, the CDR3 is TGTGCCACCAGTGATTGGAGGGGGAATGAGCAGTTCTTC. The encoded protein is CATSDWRGNEQFF.

This clonotype was seen a handful of times. As DNA, the CDR3 is TGTGCCAGCAGCTTAGGGTTCCGCACCGGGGAGCTGTTTTTT. It codes for CASSLGFRTGELFF. This rearrangement joins TRBV7-3 to TRBJ2-2; no reliable D call. The V end lost 2 bases, the J end lost 4 bases, and 8 bases lay between the germline ends. The germline V gene has CDR1 SGHTA and CDR2 FQGTGA. The CDR3 length is 14 residues.

This clonotype was seen ten or more times. CDR3 in DNA: TGTGCCAGCAGTAACAGGGGATTGAACACTGAAGCTTTCTTT. Its protein product is CASSNRGLNTEAFF. The rearrangement joins TRBV12-3 or TRBV12-4 to TRBJ1-1; 7 bases are a match to TRBD1. This CDR3 comprises 14 residues. J lost 0 bases, V lost 5 bases, and 3 bases had no gene match.

The CDR3 coding sequence is TGTGCCAGCAGCAGTTCTGAGGCCACCTACAATGAGCAGTTCTTC. This translates into CASSSSEATYNEQFF. The gene calls are TRBV9 and TRBJ2-1; D is undetermined. Per germline, CDR1 SGDLS and CDR2 YYNGEE. Trimming removed 4 bases from V and 2 bases from J, with 13 bases in between. The CDR3 covers 15 residues.

This clonotype was detected only a few times. This chain uses TRBV4-1 with TRBJ2-1; D is unresolved. V lost 0 bases and J lost 6, with 15 bases in between. Germline CDR1 is MGHRA and CDR2 is YSYEKL. This CDR3 comprises 16 residues. Written as DNA, the CDR3 is TGCGCCAGCAGCCAAGAAGGAGTTCGGGTTAGCAATGAGCAGTTCTTC. This sequence encodes CASSQEGVRVSNEQFF.

This clonotype was observed a handful of times. The rearrangement joins TRBV15 to TRBJ2-5, with D unclear. CDR1 LNHNV and CDR2 YYDKDF come from the germline V gene (reference sequence). Between the trimmed V and J ends, which lost 6 bases and 0 bases, there was a span of 2 bases. The CDR3 has 11 residues. For the CDR3, the DNA is TGTGCCACCAGGGACCAAGAGACCCAGTACTTC. It is translated as CATRDQETQYF. The whole variable domain, remainder taken from reference TRBV15 and TRBJ2-5, is DAMVIQNPRYQVTQFGKPVTLSCSQTLNHNVMYWYQQKSSQAPKLLFHYYDKDFNNEADTPDNFQSRRPNTSFCFLDIRSPGLGDTAMYLCATRDQETQYFGPGTRLLVL.

The gene calls are TRBV6-5 and TRBJ2-1; 13 bases line up with TRBD2. Germline-derived CDR1 and CDR2 are MNHEY and SVGAGI. This CDR3 is built from 15 residues. The V segment lost 4 bases and the J segment 7 bases; nucleotides outside the gene matches: 4. CDR3 bases: TGTGCCAGCAGTTGGACTAGCGGGGGTAGGAATGAGCAGTTCTTC. Translation: CASSWTSGGRNEQFF.

This clonotype was seen ten or more times. The chain carries TRBV12-3 or TRBV12-4 and TRBJ1-1; D gene uncertain. V shed 5 bases and J shed 0 bases, with 10 bases lying between them. The CDR3 runs to 14 residues. The CDR3 reads CASSPNYLNTEAFF. For the CDR3, the DNA is TGTGCCAGCAGTCCCAATTACCTGAACACTGAAGCTTTCTTT.

This clonotype turned up a few times. The chain employs TRBV5-1 and TRBJ2-1; 16 bases line up with TRBD2. V shed 3 bases, J shed 8 bases, and the junction held 5 bases outside the gene matches. Per the germline V gene, CDR1 is SGHRS and CDR2 is YFSETQ. CDR3 size: 16 residues. CDR3 nucleotide sequence: TGCGCCAGCAGCTGGGCCGGGACTAGCGGGGGGGATGAGCAGTTCTTC. It yields the protein CASSWAGTSGGDEQFF.

Only a few counts were recorded for this clonotype. The J gene is TRBJ2-3, the V gene TRBV20-1, with D maybe TRBD1 (5 bases). Trimming cost V 2 bases and J 1 base, with 10 bases left between them. Per the germline V gene, CDR1 is DFQATT and CDR2 is SNEGSKA (reference sequence). The length of the CDR3 is 14 residues. The CDR3 nucleotides are TGCAGTGCTAGATACACAGGAGGCACAGATACGCAGTATTTT. Translation: CSARYTGGTDTQYF.

This clonotype was found many times. V is TRBV5-1 and J is TRBJ2-5; 11 nucleotides align to TRBD2. V lost 4 bases, J lost 3 bases, and 2 bases stayed unmatched. Germline CDR1 reads SGHRS; CDR2 reads YFSETQ. CDR3 length: 14 amino acids. This CDR3 reads CASSQGLAEETQYF. The CDR3 bases are TGCGCCAGCAGCCAGGGACTAGCGGAAGAGACCCAGTACTTC.

This clonotype was detected a few times. The rearrangement joins TRBV5-1 to TRBJ2-7; TRBD2 might be the D (6 bases). This CDR3 contains 15 residues. CDR1 is SGHRS, CDR2 YFSETQ, per germline. V was cut by 2 bases and J by 7 bases, with 19 bases left in between. The CDR3 coding sequence is TGCGCCAGCAGCTTTCAGTATGCTAGCGATGGAGAGCAGTACTTC. Translated: CASSFQYASDGEQYF.

This clonotype was counted many times. The rearrangement joins TRBV5-6 to TRBJ2-1; 7 bases are a match to TRBD1. Germline-derived CDR1 and CDR2 are SGHDT and YYEEEE. This CDR3 comprises 15 residues. V shed 5 bases and J 2 bases; nucleotides not matched to a gene: 7. The CDR3 loop reads CASRGYRGPYNEQFF. The CDR3 nucleotides are TGTGCCAGCAGGGGCTACAGGGGCCCCTACAATGAGCAGTTCTTC.

This sequence joins TRBV10-3 and TRBJ2-3; D remains ambiguous. The V end was cut by 9 bases, the J end by 6 bases, with 10 bases between. From germline, CDR1 is ENHRY and CDR2 SYGVKD. The CDR3 length is 11 residues. The CDR3 bases are TGTGCCATTCGGACGCAGGATACGCAGTATTTT. This sequence encodes CAIRTQDTQYF.

This clonotype was counted a few times. In DNA form, the CDR3 reads TGTGCCAGCAGCGCAGGGGTCGAAGAGACCCAGTACTTC. Translated, it gives CASSAGVEETQYF. The chain recombines TRBV9 with TRBJ2-5; tentative D call: TRBD1 (6 bases). Germline assignment: CDR1 SGDLS and CDR2 YYNGEE. There are 13 residues in the CDR3. The V gene lost 3 bases and the J gene lost 3 bases, with 9 bases spanning the gap.

This clonotype was observed a few times. This chain connects TRBV7-6 to TRBJ1-2, with 7 bases matching TRBD1. The CDR3 consists of 14 residues. The J segment lost 2 bases and the V segment lost 1 base, leaving 1 base of the junction unmatched. Germline values: CDR1 SGHVS, CDR2 FNYEAQ. The chain's CDR3 is CASSLETGNYGYTF. CDR3 DNA sequence: TGTGCCAGCAGCTTAGAGACAGGGAACTATGGCTACACCTTC.